The 9 T cell receptor beta chains presented below share a single source sample, sequenced in a study of early T cells in non-severe SARS-CoV-2 infection. TCRdb passed the 5' RACE reads through MiXCR, listing each CDR3 protein once. The repertoire holds just under 65,000 distinct CDR3 sequences, with roughly 5.7% as singletons. The sequences come from whole blood, collected at baseline. These receptors all stem from an adult who was a healthcare worker with PCR-confirmed SARS-CoV-2 infection or an uninfected control (not recorded which).

The sample holds many counts of this clonotype. This rearrangement joins TRBV20-1 to TRBJ1-6; D is perhaps TRBD1 (5 bases). With 4 bases removed from V and 5 bases from J, the gap between germline ends came to 15 bases. The CDR3 loop spans 15 amino acids. The germline gives CDR1 DFQATT, CDR2 SNEGSKA (reference sequence). The CDR3 nucleotides read TGCAGTGCTACAAGAAGATGGGGCGATAATTCACCCCTCCACTTT. Its translation is CSATRRWGDNSPLHF.

This clonotype was recorded many times. The V gene is TRBV20-1, the J gene TRBJ2-1, with D possibly being TRBD1 (6 bases). CDR1 is DFQATT, CDR2 SNEGSKA, per germline (reference sequence). V was pared by 6 bases and J by 0 bases, with 12 bases between. This CDR3 spans 14 amino acids. In DNA, the CDR3 is TGCAGTGCAAAGGACAGACCCTCCTACAATGAGCAGTTCTTC. Translation: CSAKDRPSYNEQFF.

A few counts support this clonotype. This chain links TRBV2 with TRBJ2-7, with D maybe TRBD1 (6 bases). The CDR3 spans 14 residues. Trimming pared 1 base from V and 0 bases from J, leaving 7 bases between. Germline values: CDR1 SNHLY, CDR2 FYNNEI. This chain's CDR3 is CASSEVDSSYEQYF. CDR3 nucleotides: TGTGCCAGCAGTGAAGTGGACAGCTCCTACGAGCAGTACTTC.

This clonotype was counted many times. The DNA is left out, because the CDR3 cannot be placed on it with certainty; the CDR3 is given as TCRdb lists it. The V call is TRBV6-1, the J call TRBJ2-3; whether TRBD2, the table's D call, matches the DNA was not checked. The CDR3 length is 18 residues, termini included. Per germline, CDR1 MNHNS and CDR2 SASEGT. This chain's CDR3 is CASSAYQRLAGEQIRSIF.

The chain carries TRBV13 and TRBJ2-7, with 10 nucleotides matching TRBD1. Unmatched junction bases numbered 6, after V lost 5 bases and J lost 2 bases. This CDR3 has 15 amino acids. CDR1 PRHDT and CDR2 FYEKMQ come from the germline V gene (reference sequence). CDR3: CASSPVGQGTYEQYF. The CDR3 region has the DNA TGTGCCAGCAGCCCTGTGGGACAGGGGACCTACGAGCAGTACTTC.

This clonotype was seen repeatedly, ten times or more. The chain joins TRBV28 to TRBJ2-4; 7 nucleotides match TRBD2. CDR3 length: 14 residues. Germline CDR1 and CDR2: MDHEN and SYDVKM. V was pared by 3 bases and J by 7 bases, with 6 bases of the junction left unmatched. CDR3 nucleotide sequence: TGTGCCAGCAGTTTCGCGGGAGACGGGAACATTCAGTACTTC. This sequence encodes CASSFAGDGNIQYF.

V usage is TRBV30 and J usage is TRBJ2-5; maybe TRBD1 (5 bases). V was trimmed by 3 bases and J by 5 bases, leaving 10 bases between them. CDR1 and CDR2 (germline): GTSNPN, SVGIG (reference sequence). The CDR3 runs 12 residues. This CDR3 is CAWRRGLETQYF. In nucleotides, the CDR3 is TGTGCCTGGAGAAGGGGTTTGGAGACCCAGTACTTC.

This clonotype came up many times. The chain is built from TRBV19 and TRBJ2-1; no firm D call. The CDR3 extends over 16 amino acids. The V end was cut by 1 base, the J end by 4 bases, with 14 bases between. Germline V CDR1 and CDR2: LNHDA, SQIVND (reference sequence). This CDR3 reads CASSIGLRLIYNEQFF. Here the CDR3 DNA reads TGTGCCAGTAGTATAGGTCTGCGGTTGATATACAATGAGCAGTTCTTC. The whole variable domain, filled in from reference TRBV19 and TRBJ2-1, reads DGGITQSPKYLFRKEGQNVTLSCEQNLNHDAMYWYRQDPGQGLRLIYYSQIVNDFQKGDIAEGYSVSREKKESFPLTVTSAQKNPTAFYLCASSIGLRLIYNEQFFGPGTRLTVL.

This clonotype was seen repeatedly, ten times or more. The chain links TRBV11-3 to TRBJ2-1; a possible D gene is TRBD1 (5 bases). Germline V gives CDR1 SGHNT, CDR2 YENEEA. V lost 1 base and J 0 bases, leaving 7 bases between the germline ends. This CDR3 has 15 amino acids. The CDR3 reads CASSLAGISYNEQFF. Here the CDR3 DNA reads TGTGCCAGCAGCTTAGCAGGGATCTCCTACAATGAGCAGTTCTTC.